This T cell receptor (beta chain) was observed in a study of CD8+ T cells in alopecia areata. Study-wide background: Treatment comprised oral tofacitinib, 5 to 10 mg twice daily, in treated patients.

Looked up from germline, CDR1 is SGHVS and CDR2 is FNYEAQ. This CDR3 comprises 13 residues. The V and J ends lost 0 bases and 2 bases respectively, with 5 bases between them. The authors extracted RNA and reverse transcribed it into cDNA as the sequencing template. The assay was immunoSEQ multiplex PCR, and TCRdb's table has in-frame clones only and misses some. The repertoire has about 140,000 clones, approximately 51% of them found once; the top ten carry roughly 0.99%. Study outcomes and limitations: Mouse data revealed clearer TCR sharing than patient data did, a gap possibly tied to HLA.

Peripheral blood, together with lesional scalp punch biopsies, was collected from alopecia areata patients. This clone was seen a few times. The antigen remains unidentified. This receptor was identified in a human donor with alopecia areata. The chain has TRBV7-6 and TRBJ2-7; D uncertain. The material sequenced was CD4+ T cells sorted from blood, taken at week 0. The CDR3 region is CASSLAQTYEQYF. Here the CDR3 DNA reads TGTGCCAGCAGCTTAGCACAGACCTACGAGCAGTACTTC.